The 28 T cell receptor beta chains below all came from one sample that was sequenced in a study of vaccination effects on CD4 cells after COVID-19. What these receptors recognize is not known. Repertoires were generated with immunoSEQ multiplex PCR, while TCRdb's copy carries only in-frame clones and drops some. Of about 45,000 clones listed, 60% to 75% are singletons. A roughly ten-day culture period preceded the isolation of CD4+ T cells. Each participant was given two doses of one vaccine (BNT162b2 or mRNA-1273). The input for sequencing was CD4+ T cells from PBMCs cultured without peptide, taken after COVID-19 vaccination. The source is a human donor who received a COVID-19 vaccine.

The chain combines TRBV29-1 with TRBJ1-2; no firm D call. Germline V gene sequence: CDR1 SQVTM, CDR2 ANQGSEA. Trimming cost V 1 base and J 8 bases, with 11 bases left between them. This CDR3 spans 12 amino acids. DNA of the CDR3: TGCAGCGTTGAAGGGTCCTCCGGAGGCTACACCTTC. Protein sequence: CSVEGSSGGYTF.

The rearrangement links TRBV7-9 to TRBJ2-3, with D unclear. Trimming removed 3 bases at V and 3 bases at J, with 10 bases between. The CDR3 sequence is 14 residues long. Germline values: CDR1 SEHNR, CDR2 FQNEAQ (reference sequence). CDR3 bases: TGTGCCAGCAGCTTGGCCTTACCAACAGATACGCAGTATTTT. Protein sequence: CASSLALPTDTQYF.

This rearrangement joins TRBV29-1 to TRBJ2-2; TRBD2 is a possible D gene (6 bases). This CDR3 is 15 amino acids long. Germline V gene sequence: CDR1 SQVTM, CDR2 ANQGSEA. Trimming took off 7 bases at V and 4 bases at J, with 19 bases between the two ends. The CDR3 spells CSARSRWGGTGELFF. CDR3 DNA sequence: TGCAGCGCCCGCTCTCGGTGGGGAGGCACCGGGGAGCTGTTTTTT.

The rearrangement links TRBV4-1 to TRBJ2-7; D gene unclear. The V gene's germline CDR1 is MGHRA and CDR2 YSYEKL. Between the trimmed V and J ends, which lost 1 base and 4 bases, there was a span of 14 bases. This CDR3 spans 15 amino acids. The CDR3 nucleotides are TGCGCCAGCAGCCAAGGCAGAACCGCTACGTACGAGCAGTACTTC. Protein: CASSQGRTATYEQYF.

The J gene is TRBJ1-2, the V gene TRBV30; 9 nucleotides agree with TRBD1. V dropped 0 bases and J dropped 2; count of bases not matched to a gene: 13. Germline V gene sequence: CDR1 GTSNPN, CDR2 SVGIG (reference sequence). This CDR3 has 18 residues. The CDR3 reads CAWSVDRGSRFINYGYTF. As DNA, the CDR3 is TGTGCCTGGAGTGTTGACAGGGGGAGTAGATTTATCAACTATGGCTACACCTTC.

The chain links TRBV2 to TRBJ1-5; tentatively, D is TRBD1 (6 bases). V lost 2 bases and J lost 1, with 12 bases in between. CDR3 length: 16 amino acids. Germline lookup yields CDR1 SNHLY and CDR2 FYNNEI. The chain's CDR3 is CASSEIGGRSNQPQHF. The CDR3 bases are TGTGCCAGCAGTGAAATCGGGGGGCGAAGCAATCAGCCCCAGCATTTT.

The chain joins TRBV7-2 to TRBJ2-7; D unclear. CDR3 size: 15 residues. Germline CDR1 and CDR2: SGHTA and FQGNSA. Trimming left V 2 bases short and J 1 base short, with 12 bases between. The CDR3 region has the DNA TGTGCCAGCAGCTTAATGGCAGTGCGTTCCTACGAGCAGTACTTC. Residues: CASSLMAVRSYEQYF.

This clone was seen once. The chain links TRBV6-6 to TRBJ2-7; possible D gene TRBD2, 5 bases. Trimming removed 4 bases at V and 0 bases at J, with 10 bases between. Germline values: CDR1 MNHNY, CDR2 SVGAGI (reference sequence). The CDR3 contains 14 residues. The CDR3 DNA reads TGTGCCAGCAGTTCACTAGAGAGCTCCTACGAGCAGTACTTC. Protein: CASSSLESSYEQYF.

The chain is built from TRBV2 and TRBJ1-2; D unresolved. There are 16 residues in the CDR3. Trimming took 6 bases from V and 0 from J, leaving 17 bases between them. Per germline, CDR1 SNHLY and CDR2 FYNNEI. The CDR3 sequence is CASRRAGLKANYGYTF. The CDR3 DNA reads as TGTGCCAGCAGAAGGGCAGGCCTTAAAGCTAACTATGGCTACACCTTC.

V is TRBV6-5 and J is TRBJ2-1; 7 nucleotides match TRBD1. The CDR3 contains 15 residues. Germline CDR1 and CDR2: MNHEY and SVGAGI. Germline trimming cut 7 bases from V and 0 bases from J; bases unmatched to any gene: 6. The CDR3 DNA follows: TGTGCCAGCAAGGCCGGGACAGTCTCCTACAATGAGCAGTTCTTC. Its translation is CASKAGTVSYNEQFF.

The rearrangement uses TRBV5-4 and TRBJ2-3; weak D call: TRBD1 (6 bases). The ends were cut back, 5 bases at V and 0 bases at J, with 10 bases in the middle. Germline loops: CDR1 SGHNT, CDR2 YYREEE (reference sequence). The CDR3 has 14 residues. CDR3: CASRQGPSTDTQYF. CDR3 in DNA: TGTGCCAGCAGACAGGGACCGAGCACAGATACGCAGTATTTT.

This chain connects TRBV6-5 to TRBJ1-2, with 8 bases lining up with TRBD1. V shed 6 bases and J 4 bases; nucleotides not matched to a gene: 4. CDR3 length: 13 residues. Germline values: CDR1 MNHEY, CDR2 SVGAGI. CDR3 protein: CASSPGTGYGYTF. DNA of the CDR3: TGTGCCAGCAGCCCCGGGACAGGCTATGGCTACACCTTC.

The rearrangement links TRBV18 to TRBJ2-1; 7 bases align to TRBD2. This CDR3 contains 16 residues. Per germline, CDR1 KGHSH and CDR2 LQKENI. Trimming cost V 3 bases and J 1 base; bases outside gene matches: 6. The CDR3 loop is CASSPVSRGSYNEQFF. CDR3 nucleotides: TGTGCCAGCTCACCGGTCTCGCGGGGGTCCTACAATGAGCAGTTCTTC.

The V call is TRBV7-9, the J call TRBJ1-2; D remains ambiguous. V dropped 5 bases and J dropped 1 base, with 14 bases sitting between them. Germline V gives CDR1 SEHNR, CDR2 FQNEAQ (reference sequence). The CDR3 totals 15 residues. CDR3 coding DNA: TGTGCCAGCAGCCCCCTACGATATAATAACTATGGCTACACCTTC. It is translated as CASSPLRYNNYGYTF.

The genes are TRBV3-1 (or the pseudogene TRBV3-2) and TRBJ1-5, with a possible D match to TRBD1 (5 bases). With 4 bases removed from V and 6 bases from J, the gap between germline ends came to 7 bases. Germline CDR1 and CDR2: LGHDT and YNNKEL (reference sequence). The CDR3 contains 12 residues. CDR3 sequence reads: CASSLQGQPQHF. The CDR3 DNA sequence: TGTGCCAGCAGCCTCCAGGGTCAGCCCCAGCATTTT.

This clone showed up just once. The chain employs TRBV6-4 and TRBJ1-1; 9 bases are a match to TRBD1. V dropped 3 bases and J dropped 4; count of bases not matched to a gene: 6. The CDR3 has 15 amino acids. The germline CDR1 and CDR2 sequences are MRHNA and SNTAGT. CDR3 protein: CASSEQPTGGTEAFF. The DNA for the CDR3 is TGTGCCAGCAGTGAGCAGCCGACAGGGGGCACTGAAGCTTTCTTT.

This clone has only a few counts. The chain is built from TRBV5-6 and TRBJ1-1; no clear D. CDR3 length: 15 residues. The V end lost 2 bases, the J end lost 3 bases, and 14 bases lay between the germline ends. CDR1 and CDR2 (germline): SGHDT, YYEEEE. The CDR3 reads CASSFRAPSDTEAFF. CDR3 bases: TGTGCCAGCAGCTTCCGGGCCCCGTCGGACACTGAAGCTTTCTTT.

V usage is TRBV6-6 and J usage is TRBJ2-7, with 7 positions matching TRBD1. CDR3 length equals 13 residues. Germline CDR1 is MNHNY and CDR2 is SVGAGI (reference sequence). J lost 5 bases, V lost 5 bases, and 6 bases had no gene match. CDR3 in DNA: TGTGCCAGCAGTCCGACAGGGTTGGACGAGCAGTACTTC. It specifies CASSPTGLDEQYF.

The CDR3 nucleotides are TGTGCCAGCAGCTTAGATAGCAGTTACACCGGGGAGCTGTTTTTT. It codes for CASSLDSSYTGELFF. The chain uses TRBV7-6 and TRBJ2-2; no firm D call. Germline CDR1 SGHVS, CDR2 FNYEAQ. The length of the CDR3 is 15 residues. Trimming stripped 1 base from V and 3 bases from J, with 9 bases between. Supplemented by reference TRBV7-6 and TRBJ2-2, the full variable domain reads GAGVSQSPRYKVTKRGQDVALRCDPISGHVSLYWYRQALGQGPEFLTYFNYEAQQDKSGLPNDRFSAERPEGSISTLTIQRTEQRDSAMYRCASSLDSSYTGELFFGEGSRLTVL.

This clone was picked up a small number of times. The rearrangement links TRBV29-1 to TRBJ2-1; D gene uncertain. The CDR3 has 13 amino acids. V lost 8 bases, J lost 0 bases, and 11 bases lay in between. Germline CDR1 SQVTM, CDR2 ANQGSEA. CDR3 protein: CSLSDLSYNEQFF. The DNA for the CDR3 is TGCAGCCTGTCGGACCTCTCCTACAATGAGCAGTTCTTC.

This clone was picked up a small number of times. The chain couples TRBV5-4 to TRBJ2-7; no clear D. This CDR3 comprises 12 residues. Germline loops: CDR1 SGHNT, CDR2 YYREEE (reference sequence). Trimming took 4 bases from V and 3 from J, leaving 8 bases between them. The CDR3 loop reads CASSMNGYEQYF. CDR3 bases: TGTGCCAGCAGCATGAATGGCTACGAGCAGTACTTC.

This clone was found once. The chain carries TRBV15 and TRBJ2-1; D gene ambiguous. The CDR3 loop spans 15 amino acids. Per germline, CDR1 LNHNV and CDR2 YYDKDF (reference sequence). The germline V and J ends were trimmed by 0 bases and 5 bases, with 11 bases remaining between them. The CDR3 DNA reads TGTGCCACCAGCAGAGATCTACCAGCAAACAATGAGCAGTTCTTC. Residues: CATSRDLPANNEQFF.

To note about this clone: At one boundary the junction diverges from the germline segment, which might be a read error. The chain couples TRBV30 to TRBJ2-7; TRBD2 might be the D (5 bases). CDR3 size: 13 residues. Germline V CDR1 and CDR2: GTSNPN, SVGIG (reference sequence). CDR3 sequence reads: CAGSLGFSYEQYF. The CDR3 nucleotides are TGTGCCGGGAGCCTCGGGTTCTCCTACGAGCAGTACTTC.

This clone turned up a few times. V usage is TRBV25-1 and J usage is TRBJ2-3; D gene uncertain. V shed 5 bases and J shed 3 bases, with 12 bases lying between them. The CDR3 runs 14 residues. Germline assignment: CDR1 MGHDK and CDR2 SYGVNS. The CDR3 reads CASSPGGSTDTQYF. In DNA form, the CDR3 reads TGTGCCAGCAGTCCCGGCGGTAGTACAGATACGCAGTATTTT.

This clone was seen more than once but under ten times. This chain uses TRBV10-1 with TRBJ2-2; tentatively, D is TRBD2 (6 bases). V lost 4 bases, J lost 4 bases, and 13 bases lay in between. There are 15 residues in the CDR3. CDR1 and CDR2 (germline): WNHNN, SYGVQD (reference sequence). DNA for the CDR3: TGCGCCAGCAGTGCGGTCGCCGGGGGCACCGGGGAGCTGTTTTTT. This gives the protein CASSAVAGGTGELFF.

The V gene is TRBV3-1 (or the pseudogene TRBV3-2), the J gene TRBJ2-1; TRBD2 matches at 8 bases. This CDR3 has 16 residues. Germline-derived CDR1 and CDR2 are LGHDT and YNNKEL (reference sequence). V dropped 1 base and J dropped 7; count of bases not matched to a gene: 9. The CDR3 region is CASSQVFRSGRNEQFF. The DNA for the CDR3 is TGTGCCAGCAGCCAAGTGTTTAGGAGCGGGAGAAATGAGCAGTTCTTC.

The genes are TRBV4-1 and TRBJ2-3; TRBD2 might be the D (5 bases). Trimming removed 6 bases at V and 2 bases at J, with 18 bases between. The CDR3 covers 16 residues. Germline V gene data show CDR1 as MGHRA and CDR2 as YSYEKL. The CDR3 bases are TGCGCCAGCAGGTATTCCGGGATATTCCACACAGATACGCAGTATTTT. The encoded protein is CASRYSGIFHTDTQYF.

The chain recombines TRBV6-2 or TRBV6-3 with TRBJ1-5; TRBD1 agrees at 9 bases. From germline, CDR1 is MNHEY and CDR2 SVGEGT. V shed 5 bases, J shed 4 bases, and the junction held 9 bases outside the gene matches. This CDR3 contains 16 residues. The DNA for the CDR3 is TGTGCCAGCAGTCCAACGGACAGGGGTGGTAATCAGCCCCAGCATTTT. It codes for CASSPTDRGGNQPQHF.